This TCR beta chain stems from a study of identical twins. General observations from the study: Among beta out-of-frame sequences, excess sharing between twins appeared weaker.

This clonotype was seen more than once but under ten times. Its antigen is unidentified. CDR1 SGHAT and CDR2 FQNNGV come from the germline V gene. With V trimmed by 1 base and J by 5 bases, 4 bases remained unmatched. The CDR3 sequence is 15 residues long. TCRdb used MiXCR to reprocess the 5' RACE reads, holding one entry per CDR3 protein. Here the sample spans 1.5 million to 2 million distinct CDR3 sequences, less than 35% being singletons. The sequencing sample was made of cord blood. The rearrangement uses TRBV11-2 and TRBJ2-1; the match to TRBD2 covers 8 bases. The receptor's source is a newborn girl in good health. CDR3 in amino acids: CASSLGWRGDNEQFF. DNA for the CDR3: TGTGCCAGCAGCTTAGGGTGGCGGGGGGACAATGAGCAGTTCTTC. The entire variable domain, with the rest obtained from reference TRBV11-2 and TRBJ2-1, is as follows: EAGVAQSPRYKIIEKRQSVAFWCNPISGHATLYWYQQILGQGPKLLIQFQNNGVVDDSQLPKDRFSAERLKGVDSTLKIQPAKLEDSAVYLCASSLGWRGDNEQFFGPGTRLTVL.